The present T cell receptor beta chain was sequenced within a study of blood T cell repertoires in COVID-19. Study as a whole: The analysed material was cDNA or gDNA that came from T cells, B-cell-depleted T cells, or PBMCs.

This clone was found a few times. Adults between roughly 18 and 90 years of age took part from fewer than 30 US areas. Clinical history as reported by participants underpinned cohort assignment. This CDR3 contains 14 residues. The germline V and J ends were trimmed by 2 bases and 4 bases, with 11 bases remaining between them. CDR1 and CDR2 from the germline V gene are SEHNR and FQNEAQ (reference sequence). As originally analysed: For nucleated cells, counts were estimated from reference gene primer amplification. Data came from immunoSEQ multiplex PCR; TCRdb stores just in-frame clones and leaves some out. V and J calls and clone size come straight from that table; D and trimming were deduced from the DNA. The sample records 290,000 or so clones, 86% being singletons.

The material sequenced was PBMCs or T cells enriched from blood (not recorded which). This receptor was obtained from a woman younger than 30 who had recovered from COVID-19. The chain joins TRBV7-9 to TRBJ1-1; perhaps TRBD1 as D (5 bases). The CDR3, as DNA: TGTGCCAGCAGCTTACCCGGAGGGGTCACTGAAGCTTTCTTT. The encoded protein is CASSLPGGVTEAFF.